Listed here are 27 T cell receptor beta chains from one sample, sequenced in a study of OX40 agonist ivuxolimab in advanced cancers. Method: immunoSEQ multiplex PCR; TCRdb's copy keeps in-frame clones and lacks some. The table includes fewer than 65,000 clones, 70% to 90% detected once. Here the sequenced sample was CD4+ or CD8+ T cells sorted from blood, taken in a trial of the OX40 agonist ivuxolimab. The source is an adult with an advanced solid tumor such as melanoma, head and neck, liver or kidney cancer.

The J gene is TRBJ1-4, the V gene TRBV6-5; TRBD1 matches 7 bases. The CDR3 loop spans 15 amino acids. Trimming took 6 bases from V and 0 from J; bases not matched to a gene: 4. Germline V CDR1 and CDR2: MNHEY, SVGAGI. The CDR3 DNA reads as TGTGCCAGCAGCCCCGGACAGGCAACTAATGAAAAACTGTTTTTT. This codes for CASSPGQATNEKLFF.

The DNA of the CDR3 is TGTGCCAGTAGTATGATGGTAGTTTATAGCAATCAGCCCCAGCATTTT. It translates to CASSMMVVYSNQPQHF. V is TRBV19 and J is TRBJ1-5; D is unresolved. This CDR3 is 16 amino acids long. The germline V gene has CDR1 LNHDA and CDR2 SQIVND (reference sequence). Deletions cut 3 bases from V and 0 bases from J, with 12 bases between.

The chain recombines TRBV28 with TRBJ1-4; D not resolved. Germline CDR1 is MDHEN and CDR2 is SYDVKM. This CDR3 has 12 residues. With 6 bases removed from V and 6 bases from J, the gap between germline ends came to 8 bases. This CDR3 reads CASSSSYEKLFF. In nucleotides, the CDR3 is TGTGCCAGCAGCTCCAGTTATGAAAAACTGTTTTTT.

The J gene is TRBJ2-7, the V gene TRBV28, with D tentatively TRBD1 or TRBD2 (5 bases each). CDR1 is MDHEN and CDR2 is SYDVKM in the germline V gene. The CDR3 is made up of 16 amino acids. The ends were cut back, 3 bases at V and 0 bases at J, with 15 bases in the middle. The CDR3 reads CASSFKPGRISYEQYF. The CDR3 DNA follows: TGTGCCAGCAGTTTCAAACCGGGACGCATCTCCTACGAGCAGTACTTC.

The gene calls are TRBV30 and TRBJ1-3; D not resolved. Trimming removed 1 base at V and 2 bases at J, with 6 bases between. The CDR3 spans 13 residues. Germline V lookup: CDR1 GTSNPN, CDR2 SVGIG (reference sequence). CDR3 coding DNA: TGTGCCTGGAGTGAGGGCCCTGGAAACACCATATATTTT. Protein product: CAWSEGPGNTIYF. Based on the CDR3 plus reference TRBV30 and TRBJ1-3, the full variable domain is SQTIHQWPATLVQPVGSPLSLECTVEGTSNPNLYWYRQAAGRGLQLLFYSVGIGQISSEVPQNLSASRPQDRQFILSSKKLLLSDSGFYLCAWSEGPGNTIYFGEGSWLTVV.

The chain couples TRBV28 to TRBJ1-2; 7 bases fit TRBD1. The V segment lost 2 bases and the J segment 8 bases; nucleotides outside the gene matches: 8. In germline, CDR1 is MDHEN, CDR2 SYDVKM. This CDR3 contains 14 residues. This CDR3 is CASSLQAGGSGYTF. For the CDR3, the DNA is TGTGCCAGCAGTTTACAGGCAGGGGGTAGCGGCTACACCTTC.

The chain carries TRBV28 and TRBJ2-5; perhaps TRBD2 as D (5 bases). Trimming cost V 6 bases and J 5 bases, with 13 bases left between them. The CDR3 totals 13 residues. From germline, CDR1 is MDHEN and CDR2 SYDVKM. The CDR3 spells CASRTLREETQYF. CDR3 nucleotide sequence: TGTGCCAGCAGAACTCTAAGGGAGGAGACCCAGTACTTC.

The chain carries TRBV29-1 and TRBJ1-1; D may be TRBD1 (6 bases). Germline loops: CDR1 SQVTM, CDR2 ANQGSEA. CDR3 length: 16 amino acids. The ends were cut back, 4 bases at V and 1 base at J, with 19 bases in the middle. The CDR3 nucleotides read TGCAGCGTTGCCGGTCAGGGGTCACAGCGGAACACTGAAGCTTTCTTT. As protein: CSVAGQGSQRNTEAFF.

Note on this clone: This CDR3 is also generated by other DNA sequences in the sample. J is TRBJ2-7 and V is TRBV5-4; D unresolved. Trimming cost V 0 bases and J 1 base, with 8 bases left between them. CDR1 is SGHNT and CDR2 is YYREEE in the germline V gene (reference sequence). CDR3 length equals 14 residues. The CDR3 nucleotides are TGTGCCAGCAGCTTGGGAGTCGGATCCTACGAGCAGTACTTC. As protein: CASSLGVGSYEQYF.

The rearrangement joins TRBV6-5 to TRBJ2-7, with D maybe TRBD1 (6 bases). Trimming stripped 11 bases from V and 0 bases from J, with 14 bases between. Germline V gives CDR1 MNHEY, CDR2 SVGAGI. The CDR3 extends over 13 amino acids. The CDR3 spells CAPEGDISYEQYF. The CDR3 nucleotides are TGTGCCCCCGAGGGGGATATCTCCTACGAGCAGTACTTC.

The chain joins TRBV29-1 to TRBJ2-1, with D perhaps being TRBD1 or TRBD2 (5 bases each). There are 13 residues in the CDR3. Germline V gene data show CDR1 as SQVTM and CDR2 as ANQGSEA. V lost 7 bases and J 2 bases, leaving 12 bases between the germline ends. The CDR3 loop is CSALGPTYNEQFF. DNA for the CDR3: TGCAGCGCTCTGGGACCCACCTACAATGAGCAGTTCTTC.

The chain is built from TRBV19 and TRBJ2-7; D gene uncertain. Trimming took off 0 bases at V and 7 bases at J, with 16 bases between the two ends. The CDR3 totals 15 residues. Germline CDR1 reads LNHDA; CDR2 reads SQIVND (reference sequence). CDR3 nucleotides: TGTGCCAGTAGTATAGATCATCGTCCAGGCGGAGAGCAGTACTTC. Protein sequence: CASSIDHRPGGEQYF.

This chain's CDR3 is CASSPIGDTEAFF. The CDR3 DNA is TGTGCCAGCTCACCAATCGGGGACACTGAAGCTTTCTTT. V usage is TRBV18 and J usage is TRBJ1-1; D uncertain. This CDR3 is built from 13 residues. Germline V gene lookup returns CDR1 KGHSH and CDR2 LQKENI. V shed 2 bases and J shed 3 bases, with 7 bases lying between them.

The rearrangement uses TRBV19 and TRBJ2-7; tentatively, D is TRBD1 (6 bases). V gave up 5 bases and J gave up 4 bases, with 15 bases separating them. The CDR3 is 14 amino acids. Germline V lookup: CDR1 LNHDA, CDR2 SQIVND (reference sequence). The chain's CDR3 is CASSWTAFSYEQYF. DNA for the CDR3: TGTGCCAGTAGTTGGACAGCCTTTAGTTACGAGCAGTACTTC.

The CDR3 region is CASSVGTGREQYF. The CDR3 DNA follows: TGTGCCAGCAGCGTAGGGACAGGTCGCGAGCAGTACTTC. This chain joins TRBV9 and TRBJ2-7, with TRBD1 matching 7 bases. The CDR3 spans 13 residues. Germline V CDR1 and CDR2: SGDLS, YYNGEE. Germline trimming cut 0 bases from V and 6 bases from J; bases unmatched to any gene: 3.

The chain carries TRBV14 and TRBJ2-7; D not resolved. Germline CDR1 is SGHDN and CDR2 is FVKESK. V was trimmed by 4 bases and J by 6 bases, leaving 10 bases between them. CDR3 size: 12 residues. As DNA, the CDR3 is TGTGCCAGCAGCCGCCACGTCGGCGAGCAGTACTTC. Protein sequence: CASSRHVGEQYF.

The V and J genes are TRBV9 and TRBJ2-5, with D possibly matching TRBD2 (6 bases). This CDR3 spans 16 amino acids. Trimming stripped 3 bases from V and 5 bases from J, with 20 bases between. Germline lookup yields CDR1 SGDLS and CDR2 YYNGEE. Written as DNA, the CDR3 is TGTGCCAGCAGCGCCCGAGGGACTTACGCCGGGGAGACCCAGTACTTC. Translated: CASSARGTYAGETQYF.

A remark on this clone: The sample contains more than one DNA sequence encoding this CDR3. The chain couples TRBV5-1 to TRBJ1-2; D call uncertain. CDR1 is SGHRS, CDR2 YFSETQ, per germline. V was clipped by 0 bases and J by 8 bases, with 14 bases between them. The CDR3 has 14 residues. In DNA form, the CDR3 reads TGCGCCAGCAGCTTGGAGCCGGGTGCGGGGGGCTACACCTTC. It yields the protein CASSLEPGAGGYTF.

The rearrangement links TRBV19 to TRBJ1-5, with TRBD1 matching 9 bases. The CDR3 is made up of 16 amino acids. J lost 4 bases, V lost 7 bases, and 11 bases had no gene match. The germline V gene has CDR1 LNHDA and CDR2 SQIVND (reference sequence). CDR3 region: CASKPPNRGQNQPQHF. Here the CDR3 DNA reads TGTGCCAGTAAACCCCCCAACAGGGGGCAGAATCAGCCCCAGCATTTT.

V gene TRBV6-5 combines with J gene TRBJ2-3, with 12 bases identical to TRBD2. Germline assignment: CDR1 MNHEY and CDR2 SVGAGI. The CDR3 is made up of 16 amino acids. V lost 2 bases and J lost 4; bases outside the gene matches: 4. The CDR3 coding sequence is TGTGCCAGCAGTTACACCGGACTAGCGGGATCAGATACGCAGTATTTT. It encodes CASSYTGLAGSDTQYF.

This chain connects TRBV6-5 to TRBJ2-3; possibly TRBD1 for D (6 bases). Germline values: CDR1 MNHEY, CDR2 SVGAGI. V shed 6 bases and J shed 1 base, with 11 bases lying between them. CDR3 length equals 14 residues. CDR3: CASSQGWRTDTQYF. The DNA for the CDR3 is TGTGCCAGCAGCCAGGGGTGGCGCACAGATACGCAGTATTTT.

A single count supports this clone. The chain employs TRBV7-3 and TRBJ2-1; 7 bases agree with TRBD1. Germline V lookup: CDR1 SGHTA, CDR2 FQGTGA. Trimming cost V 3 bases and J 6 bases; bases outside gene matches: 8. This CDR3 has 15 residues. The CDR3: CASSFIGGLGNEQFF. The DNA of the CDR3 is TGTGCCAGCAGCTTCATAGGGGGCTTGGGCAATGAGCAGTTCTTC.

This rearrangement joins TRBV5-1 to TRBJ2-7, with D perhaps given as TRBD1 or TRBD2 (5 bases each). CDR1 is SGHRS and CDR2 is YFSETQ in the germline V gene. With 1 base removed from V and 2 bases from J, the gap between germline ends came to 10 bases. The CDR3 has 14 amino acids. CDR3 coding DNA: TGCGCCAGCAGCTTGAGGGGACCACCCTACGAGCAGTACTTC. Its protein is CASSLRGPPYEQYF.

This clone was observed a single time. The genes are TRBV5-1 and TRBJ2-5; D is unclear. The DNA end is a closer match to TRBJ2-7, so the J assignment may be wrong. Germline values: CDR1 SGHRS, CDR2 YFSETQ. This CDR3 is built from 15 residues. The CDR3 region has the DNA TGCGCCAGCAGCTTGGTGGCCCCGTACTCCTACGAGCAGTACTTC. Its translation: CASSLVAPYSYEQYF.

The V and J genes are TRBV6-1 and TRBJ2-2, with no clear D. The CDR3 is 14 residues long. Germline CDR1 MNHNS, CDR2 SASEGT. With 7 bases removed from V and 5 bases from J, the gap between germline ends came to 14 bases. CDR3 nucleotide sequence: TGTGCCAGCAAGAACACGGACCATACCGGGGAGCTGTTTTTT. This encodes CASKNTDHTGELFF.

The chain joins TRBV7-2 to TRBJ2-1; D uncertain. The CDR3 spans 11 residues. Germline CDR1 reads SGHTA; CDR2 reads FQGNSA. Trimming took 5 bases from V and 6 from J, leaving 5 bases between them. The CDR3 DNA is TGTGCCAGCAGCCCTGTCAATGAGCAGTTCTTC. Protein product: CASSPVNEQFF.

This clone was recorded a few times. The CDR3 here is CASSSGSEGGYTF. The CDR3 nucleotides are TGTGCCAGCAGCTCCGGCTCGGAGGGTGGCTACACCTTC. The chain uses TRBV11-2 and TRBJ1-2; D uncertain. The CDR3 runs 13 residues. The germline V gene has CDR1 SGHAT and CDR2 FQNNGV. Trimming stripped 4 bases from V and 7 bases from J, with 13 bases between.